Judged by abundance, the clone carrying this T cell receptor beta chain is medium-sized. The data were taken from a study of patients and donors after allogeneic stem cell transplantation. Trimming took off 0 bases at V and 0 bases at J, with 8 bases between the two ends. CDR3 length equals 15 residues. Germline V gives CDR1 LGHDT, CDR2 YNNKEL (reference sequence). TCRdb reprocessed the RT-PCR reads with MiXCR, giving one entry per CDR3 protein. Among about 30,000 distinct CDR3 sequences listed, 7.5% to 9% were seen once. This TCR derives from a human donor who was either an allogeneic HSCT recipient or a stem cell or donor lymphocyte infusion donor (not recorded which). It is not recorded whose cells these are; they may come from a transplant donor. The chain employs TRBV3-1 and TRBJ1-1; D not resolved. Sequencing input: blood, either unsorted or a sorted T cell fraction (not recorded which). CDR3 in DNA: TGTGCCAGCAGCCAAGATCAACCCCTGAACACTGAAGCTTTCTTT. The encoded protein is CASSQDQPLNTEAFF.